This T cell receptor beta chain was retrieved from a study of blood T cell repertoires in COVID-19. Study information: T cells, B-cell-depleted T cells, or PBMCs provided the cDNA or gDNA that served as material.

Participants in the exposed group had met a COVID-19 case in the 2 weeks before joining the study. Data came from immunoSEQ multiplex PCR; TCRdb stores just in-frame clones and leaves some out. Among a few hundred thousand clones, 86% were seen once, and the ten largest hold about 4%. Trimming took off 3 bases at V and 3 bases at J, with 10 bases between the two ends. CDR1 and CDR2 (germline): SGHRS, YFSETQ. CDR3 length: 13 amino acids. The chain employs TRBV5-1 and TRBJ2-7, with D tentatively TRBD1 (6 bases). The clonotype comes from a woman aged 25 to 39 who had been exposed to COVID-19. Material for sequencing was PBMCs or T cells enriched from blood (not recorded which). Here the CDR3 reads CASSWGQIYEQYF. CDR3 DNA: TGCGCCAGCAGCTGGGGGCAGATCTACGAGCAGTACTTC. The full variable domain, in which reference TRBV5-1 and TRBJ2-7 provide the parts outside the CDR3, is KAGVTQTPRYLIKTRGQQVTLSCSPISGHRSVSWYQQTPGQGLQFLFEYFSETQRNKGNFPGRFSGRQFSNSRSEMNVSTLELGDSALYLCASSWGQIYEQYFGPGTRLTVT.